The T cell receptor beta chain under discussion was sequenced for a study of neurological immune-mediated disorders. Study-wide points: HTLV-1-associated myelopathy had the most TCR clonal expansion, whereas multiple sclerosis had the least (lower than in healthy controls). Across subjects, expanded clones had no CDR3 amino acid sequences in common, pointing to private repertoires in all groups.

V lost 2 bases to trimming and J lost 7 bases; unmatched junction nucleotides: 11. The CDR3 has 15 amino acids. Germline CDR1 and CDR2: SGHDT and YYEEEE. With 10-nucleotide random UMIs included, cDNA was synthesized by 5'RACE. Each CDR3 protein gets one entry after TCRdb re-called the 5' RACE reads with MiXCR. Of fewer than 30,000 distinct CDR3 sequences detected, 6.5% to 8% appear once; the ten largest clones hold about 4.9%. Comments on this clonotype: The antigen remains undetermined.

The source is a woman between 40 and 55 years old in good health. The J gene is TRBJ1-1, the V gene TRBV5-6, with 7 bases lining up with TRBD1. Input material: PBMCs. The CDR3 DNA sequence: TGTGCCAGCAGCTTCCCGGTTCAGGGGGGCGATGAAGCTTTCTTT. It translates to CASSFPVQGGDEAFF.